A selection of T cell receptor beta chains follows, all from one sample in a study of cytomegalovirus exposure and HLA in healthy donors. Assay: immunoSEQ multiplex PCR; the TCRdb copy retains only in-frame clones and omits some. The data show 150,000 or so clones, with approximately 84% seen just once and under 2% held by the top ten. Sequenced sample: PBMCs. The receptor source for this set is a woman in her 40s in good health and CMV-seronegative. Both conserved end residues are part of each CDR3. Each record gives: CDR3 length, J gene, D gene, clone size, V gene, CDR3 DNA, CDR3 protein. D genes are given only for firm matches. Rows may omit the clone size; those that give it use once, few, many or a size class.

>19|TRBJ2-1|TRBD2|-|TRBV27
TGTGCCAGCAGTCTCACACCTCCTTGGGGACTAGCGGGAGGCGATGAGCAGTTCTTC
CASSLTPPWGLAGGDEQFF
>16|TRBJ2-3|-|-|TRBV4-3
TGCGCCAGCAGCCGCCTTAGCGTTACCAATTCAGATACGCAGTATTTT
CASSRLSVTNSDTQYF
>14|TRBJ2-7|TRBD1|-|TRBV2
TGTGCCAGCAGCGGGGGACAGGGGTCCTACGAGCAGTACTTC
CASSGGQGSYEQYF
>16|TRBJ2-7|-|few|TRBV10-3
TGTGCCATCAGTGAGACGGACACCAAAATATCCTACGAGCAGTACTTC
CAISETDTKISYEQYF
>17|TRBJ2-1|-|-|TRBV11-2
TGTGCCAGCAGCTTAGTGGGGGCGGTTAAAGCCTACAATGAGCAGTTCTTC
CASSLVGAVKAYNEQFF
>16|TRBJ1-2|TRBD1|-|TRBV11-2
TGTGCCAGCAGCTTAGACGCCGGGACAGGGGTCTATGGCTACACCTTC
CASSLDAGTGVYGYTF
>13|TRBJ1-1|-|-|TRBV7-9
TGTGCCAGCAGCTTACAGGGGAAGACTGAAGCTTTCTTT
CASSLQGKTEAFF
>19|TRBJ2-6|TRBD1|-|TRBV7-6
TGTGCCAGCAGCCCCCGGACAGGGTTGGGCCCCTCTGGGGCCAACGTCCTGACTTTC
CASSPRTGLGPSGANVLTF
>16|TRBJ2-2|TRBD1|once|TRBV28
TGTGCCAGCAGTTTAGCCCAGGGGGTCGACACCGGGGAGCTGTTTTTT
CASSLAQGVDTGELFF
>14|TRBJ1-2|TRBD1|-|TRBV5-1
TGCGCCAGCACACGTGAGGGACAGAAGTATGGCTACACCTTC
CASTREGQKYGYTF
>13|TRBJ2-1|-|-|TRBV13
TGTGCCAGCAGCTTAGCTATTCTACCAGAGCAGTTCTTC
CASSLAILPEQFF
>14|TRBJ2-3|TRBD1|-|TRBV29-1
TGCAGCGTTGTGGGACAGGGCATAACGGATACGCAGTATTTT
CSVVGQGITDTQYF
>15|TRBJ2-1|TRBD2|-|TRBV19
TGTGCCAGTGGTCCCTCGGCGGGAGGGGCCAATGAGCAGTTCTTC
CASGPSAGGANEQFF
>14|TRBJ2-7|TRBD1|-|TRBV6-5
TGTGCCAGCAGTCGACAGGGAAACCAAGGGGAGCAGTACTTC
CASSRQGNQGEQYF
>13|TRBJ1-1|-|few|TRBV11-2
TGTGCCAGCAGCTTGTGGCAGGGCACTGAAGCTTTCTTT
CASSLWQGTEAFF
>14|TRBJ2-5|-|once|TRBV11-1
TGTGCCAGCAGACCCCGGGAACTCGTGGGGACCCAGTACTTC
CASRPRELVGTQYF
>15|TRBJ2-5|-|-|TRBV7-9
TGTTCCAGCAGCTTAGTTAGTACTACACAAGAGACCCAGTACTTC
CSSSLVSTTQETQYF
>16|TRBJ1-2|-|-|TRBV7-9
TGTGCCAGCAGCTTAGGTTTGTCAGACAACCTTTATGGCTACACCTTC
CASSLGLSDNLYGYTF
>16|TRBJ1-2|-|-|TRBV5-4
TGTGCCAGCAGCTTTCCCCCGGGGGGGGCTAACTATGGCTACACCTTC
CASSFPPGGANYGYTF
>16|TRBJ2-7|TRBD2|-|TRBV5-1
TGCGCCAGCAGGAGCGGGAGTTATGGGTGGCGGGAGGAGCAGTACTTC
CASRSGSYGWREEQYF
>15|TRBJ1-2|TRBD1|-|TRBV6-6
TGTGCCAGCAGTTACTTCCCGGACAGGGGAGATGGCTACACCTTC
CASSYFPDRGDGYTF
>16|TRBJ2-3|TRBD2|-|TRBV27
TGTGCCAGCAGTGCAGGGACTAGCGGAACCACAGATACGCAGTATTTT
CASSAGTSGTTDTQYF
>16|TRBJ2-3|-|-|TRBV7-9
TGTTCCAGCAGCCCGGCACTAGGACTTAGCACAGATACGCAGTATTTT
CSSSPALGLSTDTQYF
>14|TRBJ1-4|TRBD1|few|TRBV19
TGTGCCAGTAGCCATCAGGGGGCGGATGAAAAACTGTTTTTT
CASSHQGADEKLFF
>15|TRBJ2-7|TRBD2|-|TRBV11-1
TGTGCCAGCAGCCCCCTAGCGGGAGTTCCGCGGGAGCAGTACTTC
CASSPLAGVPREQYF
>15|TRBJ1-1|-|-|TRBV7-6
TGTGCCAGCAGCCTGGGGGGGGGAGGGAACACTGAAGCTTTCTTT
CASSLGGGGNTEAFF
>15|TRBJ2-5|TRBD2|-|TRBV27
TGTGCCAGCAGTCCCCAGACTAGCGGGAAAGAGACCCAGTACTTC
CASSPQTSGKETQYF
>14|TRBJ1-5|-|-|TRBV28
TGTGCCAGCAGTTCCGGGACTTCTTATCAGCCCCAGCATTTT
CASSSGTSYQPQHF
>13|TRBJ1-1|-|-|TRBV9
TGTGCCAGCAGCGTAACCGGGGGAACTGAAGCTTTCTTT
CASSVTGGTEAFF
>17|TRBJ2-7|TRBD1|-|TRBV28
TGTGCCAGCAGTCCGTCCCCCGGGACAGGGGTTTCCTACGAGCAGTACTTC
CASSPSPGTGVSYEQYF
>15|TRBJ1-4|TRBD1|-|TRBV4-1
TGCGCCAGCAGCGAGACAGGGCTCTACGGTGAAAAACTGTTTTTT
CASSETGLYGEKLFF
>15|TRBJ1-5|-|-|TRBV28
TGTGCCAGCAGTTTGAGGCAGGGATGGAATCAGCCCCAGCATTTT
CASSLRQGWNQPQHF
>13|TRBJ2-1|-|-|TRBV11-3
TGTGCCAGCAGCCCAGGCGAAGTCAGTGAGCAGTTCTTC
CASSPGEVSEQFF
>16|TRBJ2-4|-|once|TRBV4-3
TGCGCCAGCAGCCAAGATTTTACGGCGGGTGGGCACATTCAGTACTTC
CASSQDFTAGGHIQYF
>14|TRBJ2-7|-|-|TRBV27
TGTGCCAGCAGTTTAGCGAGCACCTCCTACGAGCAGTACTTC
CASSLASTSYEQYF
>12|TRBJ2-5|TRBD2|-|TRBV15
TGTTCTTGTGGGAGGGCTTCCGAGACCCAGTACTTC
CSCGRASETQYF
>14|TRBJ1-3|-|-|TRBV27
TGTGCCAGCAGTTTGGCAGGTGCGGGAAACACCATATATTTT
CASSLAGAGNTIYF
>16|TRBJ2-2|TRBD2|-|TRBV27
TGTGCCAGCAGTTTCTTGGGGGAGGGCCCTAGGCTGGAGCTGTTTTTT
CASSFLGEGPRLELFF
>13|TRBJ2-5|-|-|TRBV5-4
TGTGCCAGCAGCTTAAGGACAGCAGAGACCCAGTACTTC
CASSLRTAETQYF
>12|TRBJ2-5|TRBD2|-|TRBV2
TGTGCCAGCAGTGGGCGGGGGGGGCCCCAGTACTTC
CASSGRGGPQYF
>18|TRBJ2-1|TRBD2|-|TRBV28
TGTGCCAGCAGTTTTGCCGGGAGGGCCCTCAATCTCGAAAATGAGCAGTTCTTC
CASSFAGRALNLENEQFF
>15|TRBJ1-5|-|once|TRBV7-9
TGTTCCAGCAGCCTCACTGACCCAGGGCATCAGCCCCAGCATTTT
CSSSLTDPGHQPQHF
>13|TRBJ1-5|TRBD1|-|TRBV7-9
TGTGCCAGCACCAGGGACAGTTATCAGCCCCAGCATTTT
CASTRDSYQPQHF
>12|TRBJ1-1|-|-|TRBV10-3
TGTGCCATCAGCCCCAGGCTTACTGAAGCTTTCTTT
CAISPRLTEAFF
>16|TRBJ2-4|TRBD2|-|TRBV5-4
TGTGCCAGCAGCTTGAGCGCTAGCGGGAGCCAAAACATTCAGTACTTC
CASSLSASGSQNIQYF
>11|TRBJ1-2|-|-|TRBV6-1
TGTGCCAGCAGTGAACTCTATGGCTACACCTTC
CASSELYGYTF
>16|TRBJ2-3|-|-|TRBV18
TGTGCCAGCTCACCGTATAGTGGGAGTGGCACAGATACGCAGTATTTT
CASSPYSGSGTDTQYF
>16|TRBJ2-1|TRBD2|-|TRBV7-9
TGTGCCAGCAGCTATGGACTAGCGGATTCCTACAATGAGCAGTTCTTC
CASSYGLADSYNEQFF
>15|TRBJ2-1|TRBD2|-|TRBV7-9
TGTGCCAGCAGCTTAGTGGGACTAGCGTACAATGAGCAGTTCTTC
CASSLVGLAYNEQFF
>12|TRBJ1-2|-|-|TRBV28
TGTGCCAGCAGTTCCCCAGGTTCCGGCTACACCTTC
CASSSPGSGYTF
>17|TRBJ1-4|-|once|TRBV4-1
TGCGCCAGCAGCCAAGAGAGTAGGGGGAAAGGTAATGAAAAACTGTTTTTT
CASSQESRGKGNEKLFF
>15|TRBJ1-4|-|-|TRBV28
TGTGCCAGCAGTTTCGGGAGTCAGGGATCGGTAAAACTGTTTTTT
CASSFGSQGSVKLFF
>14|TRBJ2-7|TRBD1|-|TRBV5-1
TGCGCCAGCAGCAGGACAGGATACCCCTACGAGCAGTACTTC
CASSRTGYPYEQYF
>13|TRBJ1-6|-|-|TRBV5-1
TGCGCCAGCAGCTTGGCGGGGGTTTCACCCCTCCACTTT
CASSLAGVSPLHF
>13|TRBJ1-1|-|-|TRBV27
TGTGCCAGCAGTTTGGGGCGGCTATATGAAGCTTTCTTT
CASSLGRLYEAFF
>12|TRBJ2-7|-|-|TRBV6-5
TGTGCCAGCAGACCGGCAGGGGTCGAGCAGTACTTC
CASRPAGVEQYF
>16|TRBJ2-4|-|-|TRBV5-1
TGCGCCAGCAGCTCCCGGTTTCTAGGAGCCGGAAACATTCAGTACTTC
CASSSRFLGAGNIQYF
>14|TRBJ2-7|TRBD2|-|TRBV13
TGTGCCAGCAGCCTGGGACTAGCGGGTTACGAGCAGTACTTC
CASSLGLAGYEQYF
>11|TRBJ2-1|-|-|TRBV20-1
TGCAGTGCTACCTACAGAAGTGAGCAGTTCTTC
CSATYRSEQFF